This T cell receptor (beta chain) was identified during a study of neurological immune-mediated disorders. Study-wide points: In HTLV-1-associated myelopathy, TCR clonal expansion was greatest, and in multiple sclerosis it was least, below healthy controls.

Per germline, CDR1 SEHNR and CDR2 FQNEAQ (reference sequence). V lost 1 base and J lost 0; bases outside the gene matches: 7. The CDR3 consists of 18 residues. Stated time point: longitudinal time-point 1 (baseline). The unsorted libraries had their origin in 2 million PBMCs stored at -80 C. This clonotype was recorded many times. Its specificity is unknown. TCRdb ran MiXCR on the 5' RACE reads and lists one entry per CDR3 protein. The repertoire holds 55,000 to 75,000 distinct CDR3 sequences, 12% to 15% seen once, with 4.6% in the top ten. The sequencing input was PBMCs. The V gene is TRBV7-9, the J gene TRBJ2-1; 9 positions match TRBD2. This clonotype was obtained from a female donor with HTLV-1-associated myelopathy (HAM/TSP). In DNA, the CDR3 is TGTGCCAGCAGCTTAGTTTGGCTAGCGGGGAGCTCCTACAATGAGCAGTTCTTC. As protein: CASSLVWLAGSSYNEQFF.